This TCR beta chain was retrieved from a study of T cell changes during pregnancy in multiple sclerosis. Sequencing was performed with immunoSEQ multiplex PCR; in TCRdb, only in-frame clones are kept and a portion is missing. In the table there are about 40,000 clones, 88% of which are singletons. The CDR3 sequence is 11 residues long. The ends were cut back, 3 bases at V and 13 bases at J, with 10 bases in the middle. Germline assignment: CDR1 SNHLY and CDR2 FYNNEI. The J gene is TRBJ2-1, the V gene TRBV2; tentative D call: TRBD1 (5 bases). The material was CD4+ T cells from peripheral blood mononuclear cells, obtained before pregnancy. The TCR was taken from a female donor with multiple sclerosis, enrolled in a pregnancy study. CDR3 nucleotides: TGTGCCAGCAGTGATGGGGCCGTCCAGTTCTTC. As protein: CASSDGAVQFF.